One sample yielded the 7 T cell receptor beta chains listed below, sequenced in a study of Ad26.COV2.S vaccination and SARS-CoV-2 variants. Here immunoSEQ multiplex PCR was the method, and the copy in TCRdb shows in-frame clones only, minus some. The sample includes about 180,000 clones, about 83% seen only once; the top ten take 4.5% to 7.5%. This material consisted of peripheral blood, taken after recovery from COVID-19. Source of these receptors: a human donor who had recovered from COVID-19.

The V call is TRBV6-5, the J call TRBJ2-1, with 11 bases lining up with TRBD2. The V segment lost 8 bases and the J segment 6 bases; nucleotides outside the gene matches: 9. This CDR3 is built from 15 residues. Germline lookup yields CDR1 MNHEY and CDR2 SVGAGI. This CDR3 is CASANPGTSGNEQFF. CDR3 nucleotide sequence: TGTGCCAGCGCGAACCCCGGGACTAGCGGCAATGAGCAGTTCTTC.

This chain links TRBV11-3 with TRBJ2-5; 8 bases align to TRBD2. There are 15 residues in the CDR3. Germline V gene data show CDR1 as SGHNT and CDR2 as YENEEA. The trim removed 1 base at V and 2 bases at J, leaving 3 bases unmatched. The CDR3 nucleotides read TGTGCCAGCAGCTTAGCAGCGGGGGTTCAAGAGACCCAGTACTTC. Amino acids: CASSLAAGVQETQYF.

This chain connects TRBV6-9 to TRBJ1-2, with D possibly matching TRBD1 (5 bases). The ends were cut back, 8 bases at V and 4 bases at J, with 11 bases in the middle. From germline, CDR1 is MNHGY and CDR2 SVAAGI. CDR3 length equals 12 residues. The CDR3, as DNA: TGTGCCAGCGGAGCGGGGACCTATGGCTACACCTTC. Protein product: CASGAGTYGYTF.

The chain recombines TRBV19 with TRBJ2-1; TRBD2 agrees at 10 bases. The CDR3 is 14 residues long. Germline trimming cut 9 bases from V and 5 bases from J; bases unmatched to any gene: 7. Germline CDR1 reads LNHDA; CDR2 reads SQIVND (reference sequence). The chain's CDR3 is CASQLAGIDNEQFF. The DNA of the CDR3 is TGTGCCAGCCAACTAGCGGGGATAGACAATGAGCAGTTCTTC.

V usage is TRBV11-1 and J usage is TRBJ2-7, with D tentatively TRBD2 (6 bases). The CDR3 runs 15 residues. Per the germline V gene, CDR1 is SGHAT and CDR2 is FQDESV (reference sequence). V lost 8 bases and J lost 0, with 17 bases in between. This chain's CDR3 is CASRESGAPSYEQYF. The CDR3 DNA reads as TGTGCCAGCCGCGAGTCGGGAGCCCCCTCCTACGAGCAGTACTTC.

The genes are TRBV19 and TRBJ2-3; D assignment may be TRBD1 or TRBD2 (6 bases each). Between the trimmed V and J ends, which lost 5 bases and 0 bases, there was a span of 12 bases. CDR3 length: 15 amino acids. Germline-derived CDR1 and CDR2 are LNHDA and SQIVND (reference sequence). For the CDR3, the DNA is TGTGCCAGTAGTCCCGGCGGGACAAGCACAGATACGCAGTATTTT. Protein sequence: CASSPGGTSTDTQYF. Looking up the rest from reference TRBV19 and TRBJ2-3 gives the full variable domain: DGGITQSPKYLFRKEGQNVTLSCEQNLNHDAMYWYRQDPGQGLRLIYYSQIVNDFQKGDIAEGYSVSREKKESFPLTVTSAQKNPTAFYLCASSPGGTSTDTQYFGPGTRLTVL.

The rearrangement uses TRBV27 and TRBJ1-1; D is ambiguous. Germline lookup yields CDR1 MNHEY and CDR2 SMNVEV (reference sequence). The ends were cut back, 8 bases at V and 7 bases at J, with 11 bases in the middle. The CDR3 length is 11 residues. In nucleotides, the CDR3 is TGTGCCAGCCTCGACGGTGTTGAAGCTTTCTTT. Translating gives CASLDGVEAFF.